This TCR beta chain stems from a study of shared clonotypes between healthy human individuals (TCRdb year 2020). Some background on the complete study: The cohort included a few men and a couple of women between 18 and 49 years of age. For each donor, three plates each were used for CD4 naive and CD4 memory, two plates were used for CD8 naive, and one plate was used for CD8 memory. To estimate repertoire size and how much clonotypes are shared between individuals, the study performed deep sequencing of blood TCR repertoires from roughly five healthy adults. Libraries were prepared and TCR repertoires were sequenced by different laboratories using diverse techniques, in order to increase sequencing depth and limit assay-specific biases. Each donor's leukapheresis produced roughly between roughly 0.85 and 10 billion PBMCs.

TCR CDR3 regions were amplified from genomic DNA by multiplex PCR using the deep immunoSEQ assay. Extracted genomic DNA from each cell subset was spread evenly across all wells of several immunoSEQ 96-well plates, with each plate serving as a replicate. For sorted subsets, 150 to 250 ng genomic DNA, equal to 25,000 to 35,000 T cell genomes, was loaded into each replicate PCR. Purified libraries were quantified with a Qubit 3.0 fluorometer, sized on a Bioanalyzer 2100, and re-quantified with the KAPA Library Quantification kit. Each immunoSEQ 96-well plate was sequenced on its own single-read 150-cycle Illumina NextSeq 550 flow cell. As for the original processing: Because the immunoSEQ output included only junctional sequences and no quality scores, the filtering could not be the same as the filtering used for full-length reads. To assign V/J genes and CDR3, sequences were annotated using PyIR, a Python wrapper for IgBLAST v1.9, with IMGT germline references. Reads were removed for weak V/J assignments (E-value above 1e-6), missing CDR3, stop codons, out-of-frame junctions, or ambiguous translated residues. V3J clonotypes were defined as sequences sharing an identical inferred V gene, J gene, and CDR3 amino acid sequence. Percentage overlap between repertoires was computed as shared unique clonotypes divided by the size of the smaller repertoire. RTK rarefaction, the Chao1 estimator, and Recon v2.1 estimates of unobserved clonotypes were used to assess repertoire richness. Generation probabilities were computed with OLGA for all TCRbeta clonotypes obtained by the gDNA method from a few donors. Not all clones reach the TCRdb copy of this immuneACCESS table, which keeps in-frame sequences only. Checked studies attribute under half of the gap to unresolved V genes and leave the rest unexplained. D and trimming were read from the DNA, whereas the V and J calls and clone size are those reported in that table. In this sample the table shows some 2,000,000 clones, 90% to 97% of which occur a single time. 0.1% to 0.15% of the sample goes to the ten largest clones.

The donors were healthy, HIV-negative adults with no recently reported acute infections or vaccinations. Every donor was a Caucasian adult residing in Nashville, Tennessee, USA. CD4+ T cells were enriched by magnetic negative selection; naive cells were then positively selected on CD45RA, and the negative fraction formed the memory subset. After blood collection by leukapheresis, PBMCs were isolated using Ficoll-Histopaque density gradient centrifugation and then cryopreserved in the vapor phase of liquid nitrogen. Analytical flow cytometry was used to check the purity and quantity of every magnetically sorted T cell population. Genomic DNA was isolated from each sorted fraction and quantified by UV absorbance on a Nanodrop 2000c. A note on this clone: The antigen it binds to is not known. There are no base qualities to consult, and no much larger clone falls within one base.

What the research found in general, with its limitations: Pairwise subsampling indicated that sequencing depth was expected to affect the degree of clonotype sharing among donors. Because the study included only a small number of donors, the genetic and exposure-history diversity represented was limited. Incomplete sequencing was indicated by rarefaction of sorted-subset datasets, despite the large sequencing depth. About 5% of naive CD4, 3.5% of naive CD8, about 2.4% of memory CD4, and 0.35% to 0.4% of memory CD8 clonotypes were shared across several donors. Naive subsets generally had larger estimated clonotype richness than memory subsets. Sampling was limited to blood, and TCR repertoires in tissue likely differ from TCR repertoires in blood. Clonotypes shared by all four sorted-subset donors showed higher generation probabilities than non-shared clonotypes.

The sequenced material came from naive CD4+ T cells sorted from blood. The cell subset or site tag for this specimen amounts to: CD45RA+ positively selected. The sequence derives from a man between 18 and 35 years old in good health.

The CDR3 protein: CASSSGSGTANYEQYF. The nucleotide sequence is given as TGTGCCAGCAGTTCAGGATCCGGGACAGCTAACTACGAGCAGTACTTC. The sequence joins TRBV6-5 to TRBJ2-7, and 7 bases in between align with TRBD1. From cysteine to phenylalanine, the CDR3 is 16 amino acids long. Only CDR3 DNA remains: 48 bases, in frame from the first base. The germline V gene sets CDR1 to MNHEY and CDR2 to SVGAGI. Trimming accounts for 4 bases at V and 3 bases at J, while the number of junction bases matched to no gene is 12.